The rows below give T cell receptor beta chains drawn from one sample of a study of vaccination and CD4 T cells after COVID-19. TCRdb reprocessed the PCR reads via MiXCR and lists one record per CDR3 protein. This table holds some 7,000 distinct CDR3 sequences, roughly 33% found once. These receptors have no identified antigens. The sample consisted of CD4+ T cells from blood, cultured in vitro. Every receptor here comes from a human donor in good health. Both conserved end residues are part of each CDR3. The D gene is left open where the match is weak. Size values are once, few and many counts, or a class for expanded clones, and some rows have none.

d_call	v_call	j_call	cdr3_length	clone_size	cdr3_aa	cdr3_nt
-	TRBV10-3	TRBJ2-7	15	-	CAISSASETSYEQYF	TGTGCCATCAGTTCCGCTAGCGAGACCTCCTACGAGCAGTACTTC
-	TRBV7-6	TRBJ1-2	13	few	CASSSGILYGYTF	TGTGCCAGCAGCTCAGGGATCCTCTATGGCTACACCTTC
TRBD1	TRBV7-8	TRBJ1-5	15	few	CASSLGDRDNQPQHF	TGTGCCAGCAGCTTAGGGGACAGGGACAATCAGCCCCAGCATTTT
-	TRBV7-8	TRBJ2-3	14	-	CASSWRDGTDTQYF	TGTGCCAGCAGTTGGCGGGACGGCACAGATACGCAGTATTTT
TRBD1	TRBV28	TRBJ1-5	15	-	CASSFLGQAYQPQHF	TGTGCCAGCAGTTTCCTTGGACAGGCCTATCAGCCCCAGCATTTT
-	TRBV24-1	TRBJ1-1	11	few	CATMFSTEAFF	TGTGCCACCATGTTCTCCACTGAAGCTTTCTTT
TRBD1	TRBV7-9	TRBJ1-2	16	-	CASSTGQGLFSYGYTF	TGTGCCAGCAGCACGGGACAGGGGTTGTTCTCCTATGGCTACACCTTC
-	TRBV6-1	TRBJ1-1	14	medium-sized	CASSASGGGTEAFF	TGTGCCAGCAGTGCGTCAGGAGGCGGCACTGAAGCTTTCTTT
-	TRBV28	TRBJ2-3	14	-	CASSFLSGTDTQYF	TGTGCCAGCAGCTTCCTAAGTGGCACAGATACGCAGTATTTT
-	TRBV10-3	TRBJ2-7	12	-	CAIVDSGYEQYF	TGTGCCATCGTGGACAGCGGATACGAGCAGTACTTC
-	TRBV7-9	TRBJ1-2	14	medium-sized	CASSRGLGGDGYTF	TGTGCCAGCAGCCGAGGGTTGGGTGGGGATGGCTACACCTTC
TRBD1	TRBV7-6	TRBJ2-3	15	-	CASSHSVTGEDTQYF	TGTGCCAGCAGCCATTCGGTTACAGGGGAGGATACGCAGTATTTT
TRBD2	TRBV4-2	TRBJ2-7	17	-	CASSHGLAGRVPYEQYF	TGTGCCAGCAGCCACGGACTAGCGGGCCGAGTCCCCTACGAGCAGTACTTC
-	TRBV27	TRBJ2-7	13	-	CASSIGQIYEQYF	TGTGCCAGCAGTATCGGACAGATCTACGAGCAGTACTTC
-	TRBV6-2/TRBV6-3	TRBJ1-2	16	-	CASIEPHRSRGYGYTF	TGTGCCAGCATCGAACCTCACAGGTCCCGAGGCTATGGCTACACCTTC
TRBD1	TRBV6-5	TRBJ1-2	16	few	CASSYSRAQGAGGYTF	TGTGCCAGCAGTTACTCGAGGGCTCAGGGGGCAGGAGGCTACACCTTC
-	TRBV6-1	TRBJ1-5	13	-	CASSDRQYQPQHF	TGTGCCAGCAGTGATCGACAGTATCAGCCCCAGCATTTT
TRBD1	TRBV27	TRBJ2-7	17	-	CASSPPRAGQVPYEQYF	TGTGCCAGCAGTCCCCCGCGGGCAGGACAGGTTCCCTACGAGCAGTACTTC
-	TRBV20-1	TRBJ2-4	13	-	CSANHPAKNIQYF	TGCAGTGCTAACCATCCAGCCAAAAACATTCAGTACTTC
TRBD2	TRBV7-9	TRBJ2-5	18	-	CASSLALRTSGSWETQYF	TGTGCCAGCAGCTTAGCCCTCCGGACTAGCGGTTCATGGGAGACCCAGTACTTC
-	TRBV7-9	TRBJ2-1	11	few	CASSPGAEQFF	TGTGCCAGCAGCCCGGGGGCTGAGCAGTTCTTC
-	TRBV10-3	TRBJ2-5	14	-	CAISVTVYQETQYF	TGTGCCATCAGTGTGACAGTGTACCAAGAGACCCAGTACTTC
-	TRBV24-1	TRBJ2-7	15	few	CATSEATTRGYEQYF	TGTGCCACCAGTGAAGCCACAACACGGGGTTACGAGCAGTACTTC
TRBD2	TRBV28	TRBJ2-7	13	-	CASSGLAVGEQYF	TGTGCCAGCAGTGGGCTAGCGGTCGGCGAGCAGTACTTC
-	TRBV20-1	TRBJ2-7	15	few	CSARDPLGLSYEQYF	TGCAGTGCTAGAGACCCTTTGGGGCTTTCCTACGAGCAGTACTTC
TRBD1	TRBV20-1	TRBJ2-5	12	medium-sized	CSAGDRGETQYF	TGCAGTGCTGGGGACAGGGGGGAGACCCAGTACTTC
TRBD1	TRBV10-3	TRBJ2-7	14	-	CAISRDRGQYEQYF	TGTGCCATCAGCCGGGACAGGGGGCAGTACGAGCAGTACTTC
-	TRBV7-2	TRBJ2-5	13	medium-sized	CASSLEIAETQYF	TGTGCCAGCAGCTTAGAGATCGCGGAGACCCAGTACTTC
TRBD1	TRBV7-3	TRBJ2-7	15	few	CASSLATGGGHEQYF	TGTGCCAGCAGCTTAGCGACAGGGGGCGGACACGAGCAGTACTTC
TRBD1	TRBV20-1	TRBJ1-1	15	-	CSARGGVAGGTEAFF	TGCAGTGCTAGAGGGGGGGTGGCAGGGGGCACTGAAGCTTTCTTT
-	TRBV7-2	TRBJ1-1	13	-	CASSPRRNTEAFF	TGTGCCAGCAGCCCCCGACGGAACACTGAAGCTTTCTTT
-	TRBV7-6	TRBJ1-6	17	-	CASSLALPGADNSPLHF	TGTGCCAGCAGCTTAGCACTCCCGGGAGCCGATAATTCACCCCTCCACTTT
-	TRBV7-9	TRBJ1-1	12	-	CASSQQNTEAFF	TGTGCCAGCAGTCAACAGAACACTGAAGCTTTCTTT
-	TRBV27	TRBJ2-1	13	-	CASSQHEEGEQFF	TGTGCCAGCAGCCAACATGAAGAGGGTGAGCAGTTCTTC
TRBD1	TRBV7-8	TRBJ1-6	16	-	CASRIDRGSYNSPLHF	TGTGCCAGCCGAATAGACAGGGGGTCCTATAATTCACCCCTCCACTTT
-	TRBV4-1	TRBJ1-2	14	-	CASSQDWRDYGYTF	TGCGCCAGCAGCCAAGATTGGAGGGACTATGGCTACACCTTC
TRBD1	TRBV20-1	TRBJ2-7	15	few	CSADRPQGARYEQYF	TGCAGTGCTGACAGGCCACAGGGGGCGCGGTACGAGCAGTACTTC
TRBD1	TRBV7-8	TRBJ2-7	14	-	CASSSQDRVGSSNF	TGTGCCAGCAGCTCCCAAGACAGGGTCGGCAGCAGTAACTTC
-	TRBV6-2/TRBV6-3	TRBJ1-5	14	few	CASNKEGGNQPQHF	TGTGCCAGCAATAAGGAGGGGGGCAATCAGCCCCAGCATTTT
-	TRBV6-1	TRBJ2-5	14	-	CARGGRGNEETQYF	TGTGCCAGGGGGGGCAGGGGAAATGAAGAGACCCAGTACTTC
-	TRBV18	TRBJ2-3	11	-	CASSPRDTQYF	TGTGCCAGCTCACCACGGGATACGCAGTATTTT
-	TRBV28	TRBJ1-2	12	few	CASSLSHYGYTF	TGTGCCAGCAGCCTCTCACACTATGGCTACACCTTC
-	TRBV7-9	TRBJ2-7	16	-	CASSLLGGTPPGEQYF	TGTGCCAGCAGCTTGCTTGGGGGGACACCCCCGGGCGAGCAGTACTTC
-	TRBV7-2	TRBJ1-1	14	few	CASSLVTGRTEAFF	TGTGCCAGCAGCTTAGTAACAGGGAGGACTGAAGCTTTCTTT
-	TRBV7-9	TRBJ2-5	14	-	CASSQQGFQETQYF	TGTGCCAGCAGCCAACAGGGCTTCCAAGAGACCCAGTACTTC
-	TRBV20-1	TRBJ2-1	15	-	CSAGGWRAGYNEQFF	TGCAGTGCCGGTGGGTGGAGGGCTGGTTACAATGAGCAGTTCTTC
-	TRBV29-1	TRBJ2-7	13	-	CSVVVDNSYEQYF	TGCAGCGTTGTTGTCGACAACTCCTACGAGCAGTACTTC